Sequencing of this T cell receptor (beta chain) was carried out in a study of blood T cell repertoires in COVID-19. Study information: PBMCs, B-cell-depleted T cells, or T cells provided the cDNA or gDNA that made up the material.

Trimming left V 7 bases short and J 3 bases short, with 7 bases between. This CDR3 has 13 amino acids. CDR1 MDHEN and CDR2 SYDVKM come from the germline V gene. Original analysis: Reference gene primer amplification yielded estimated nucleated cell counts. Measured with immunoSEQ multiplex PCR; TCRdb has only the in-frame clones, and not every one. The DNA gave D and trimming, while V, J and clone size come from that table. The sample shows about 75,000 clones, 79% of them seen only once. The sample was peripheral blood. The chain links TRBV28 to TRBJ2-6; D remains ambiguous. This TCR was recovered from a woman older than 75 with active or convalescent COVID-19. CDR3 in amino acids: CASTAGGANVLTF. CDR3 nucleotides: TGTGCCAGCACCGCCGGTGGGGCCAACGTCCTGACTTTC.